The next 19 T cell receptor beta chains were all read from a single sample in a study of blood T cells in healthy people across ages. Together with a sample-barcoded 5' primer, a J-beta primer mix was included in a second PCR lasting about 6 to 11 cycles. MiXCR, applied by TCRdb to the 5' RACE reads, yields one record per CDR3 protein. Of about 650,000 distinct CDR3 sequences listed, approximately 30% are singletons. Sequencing used blood. Receptor source: a woman older than 75 in good health.

The CDR3: CSAGTSGGAGQFF. CDR3 nucleotide sequence: TGCAGTGCCGGGACTAGCGGGGGGGCCGGTCAGTTCTTC. This chain uses TRBV20-1 with TRBJ2-1, with 16 bases identical to TRBD2. After removal of 6 bases from V and 13 bases from J, the junction contained 6 bases not matched to a gene. CDR3 length: 13 residues. Germline V gene data show CDR1 as DFQATT and CDR2 as SNEGSKA (reference sequence).

In its sample, this clonotype was seen many times. The chain is built from TRBV20-1 and TRBJ2-5; D gene uncertain. The germline V and J ends were trimmed by 3 bases and 2 bases, with 7 bases remaining between them. Germline CDR1 is DFQATT and CDR2 is SNEGSKA (reference sequence). The CDR3 loop spans 12 amino acids. The CDR3: CSASGRQETQYF. The CDR3 nucleotides are TGCAGTGCTAGTGGCAGACAAGAGACCCAGTACTTC.

CDR3 nucleotide sequence: TGTGCCAGAGACGGAACTAGCGGGGCCCACAATGAGCAGTTCTTC. The encoded protein is CARDGTSGAHNEQFF. V and J are TRBV5-3 and TRBJ2-1; the match to TRBD2 covers 10 bases. TRBV5-3 is reported as an ORF; its role is uncertain. The CDR3 contains 15 residues. The junction had 9 bases not matched to a gene; V was cut back by 7 bases and J by 5 bases.

Turning to this clonotype: One base away lies a much larger clone, so this may be a sequencing read error. The chain links TRBV7-9 to TRBJ1-2; D unclear. The CDR3 has 14 amino acids. V lost 10 bases, J lost 6 bases, and 21 bases lay in between. Germline V gene sequence: CDR1 SEHNR, CDR2 FQNEAQ (reference sequence). CDR3 DNA: TGTGCCATACGTGGGGAGCTGAGGACGGATGGCTACACCTTC. Its protein is CAIRGELRTDGYTF. The full variable domain, rest sourced from reference TRBV7-9 and TRBJ1-2, is DTGVSQNPRHKITKRGQNVTFRCDPISEHNRLYWYRQTLGQGPEFLTYFQNEAQLEKSRLLSDRFSAERPKGSFSTLEIQRTEQGDSAMYLCAIRGELRTDGYTFGSGTRLTVV.

This clonotype was detected many times. The genes are TRBV28 and TRBJ1-4; the D gene is possibly TRBD1 (5 bases). Germline CDR1 and CDR2: MDHEN and SYDVKM. Trimming removed 6 bases from V and 2 bases from J, with 13 bases in between. The CDR3 contains 15 residues. The CDR3 DNA follows: TGTGCCAGCAGGCCCCCGGGACGGACTAATGAAAAACTGTTTTTT. Its translation is CASRPPGRTNEKLFF.

This clonotype has more than one count but fewer than ten. A much more abundant neighbour one base away suggests this may be a read error. This rearrangement joins TRBV20-1 to TRBJ2-2, with TRBD2 matching over 8 bases. Trimming removed 3 bases from V and 4 bases from J; junction bases left unmatched: 4. Germline V lookup: CDR1 DFQATT, CDR2 SNEGSKA (reference sequence). The CDR3 is made up of 14 amino acids. CDR3 DNA sequence: TGCAGTGCTAGCCGGGGGGGGTCCACCGGGGAGCTGTTTTTT. Amino acid sequence: CSASRGGSTGELFF.

This clonotype was seen at least ten times. The V gene is TRBV7-3, the J gene TRBJ2-7; the match to TRBD2 covers 11 bases. Trimming removed 6 bases from V and 6 bases from J; junction bases left unmatched: 7. This CDR3 has 14 amino acids. Germline V gene sequence: CDR1 SGHTA, CDR2 FQGTGA. The CDR3 here is CASSHSGGAREQYF. CDR3 nucleotide sequence: TGTGCCAGCAGTCATAGCGGGGGGGCGCGCGAGCAGTACTTC.

The chain couples TRBV27 to TRBJ2-1; maybe TRBD1 (6 bases). This CDR3 has 15 amino acids. Germline V gene data show CDR1 as MNHEY and CDR2 as SMNVEV (reference sequence). V was pared by 5 bases and J by 1 base, with 12 bases between. CDR3: CASSITRGSYNEQFF. The CDR3 DNA sequence: TGTGCCAGCAGTATCACCAGGGGATCCTACAATGAGCAGTTCTTC.

This clonotype has a count of ten or more. This chain links TRBV20-1 with TRBJ2-1, with 9 positions matching TRBD1. Germline V lookup: CDR1 DFQATT, CDR2 SNEGSKA (reference sequence). This CDR3 region has 15 residues. V shed 3 bases and J 9 bases; nucleotides not matched to a gene: 12. The CDR3 DNA reads as TGCAGTGCTAGCGACCTGGGGACAGGGCTTGGTGAGCAGTTCTTC. It is translated as CSASDLGTGLGEQFF.

This clonotype was seen many times. CDR3 nucleotides: TGTGCCAGCAGCTCCATGGGACTAGGAGAGACCCAGTACTTC. Its protein product is CASSSMGLGETQYF. V gene TRBV7-3 combines with J gene TRBJ2-5; 8 positions agree with TRBD2. From germline, CDR1 is SGHTA and CDR2 FQGTGA. The CDR3 totals 14 residues. After removal of 4 bases from V and 4 bases from J, the junction contained 5 bases not matched to a gene.

The sample holds many counts of this clonotype. J is TRBJ2-7 and V is TRBV4-3, with D possibly being TRBD1 (5 bases). The V gene lost 0 bases and the J gene lost 3 bases, with 12 bases spanning the gap. The CDR3 has 15 amino acids. Germline CDR1 LGHNA, CDR2 YSLEER. The CDR3 here is CASSQDAQGSYEQYF. In DNA, the CDR3 is TGCGCCAGCAGCCAAGACGCCCAGGGCAGCTACGAGCAGTACTTC.

J is TRBJ2-5 and V is TRBV7-2; D is unclear. The end of the DNA aligns better with TRBJ2-4, so the J call may be wrong. CDR1 is SGHTA and CDR2 is FQGNSA in the germline V gene. The CDR3 is made up of 12 amino acids. CDR3 region: CASSLVKNIQYF. The CDR3, as DNA: TGTGCCAGCAGCTTAGTTAAAAACATTCAGTACTTC.

The rearrangement links TRBV7-3 to TRBJ2-7, with no clear D. V shed 2 bases and J shed 2 bases, with 13 bases lying between them. Looked up from germline, CDR1 is SGHTA and CDR2 is FQGTGA. This CDR3 has 15 residues. The CDR3 bases are TGTGCCAGCAGCTTATTGGCCGGGTTTACCTACGAGCAGTACTTC. Translating it yields CASSLLAGFTYEQYF.

This clonotype has a count of ten or more. The chain combines TRBV6-5 with TRBJ1-6; weak D call: TRBD1 (5 bases). The V and J ends lost 2 bases and 10 bases respectively, with 12 bases between them. The length of the CDR3 is 14 residues. Per germline, CDR1 MNHEY and CDR2 SVGAGI. CDR3 protein: CASSYAGGGSPLHF. In DNA, the CDR3 is TGTGCCAGCAGTTACGCTGGGGGTGGATCACCCCTCCACTTT.

This clonotype has ten or more counts. The chain joins TRBV5-1 to TRBJ2-7; 11 bases match TRBD1. Trimming removed 3 bases from V and 5 bases from J; junction bases left unmatched: 4. Germline V lookup: CDR1 SGHRS, CDR2 YFSETQ. The CDR3 spans 14 residues. CDR3 protein: CASSSDRGLHEQYF. The CDR3 DNA sequence: TGCGCCAGCAGCTCGGACAGGGGGCTCCACGAGCAGTACTTC.

This clonotype occurred many times. V is TRBV5-6 and J is TRBJ2-5; D uncertain. V was clipped by 1 base and J by 1 base, with 20 bases between them. The V gene's germline CDR1 is SGHDT and CDR2 YYEEEE. The CDR3 spans 18 residues. The CDR3 bases are TGTGCCAGCAGCTTGCGGCGGTCTCAGCTTCTTATCCAAGAGACCCAGTACTTC. Its protein product is CASSLRRSQLLIQETQYF.

This clonotype was seen at least ten times. The rearrangement joins TRBV30 to TRBJ1-2; 8 bases are a match to TRBD1. CDR1 is GTSNPN and CDR2 is SVGIG in the germline V gene (reference sequence). This CDR3 has 13 amino acids. V dropped 6 bases and J dropped 2; count of bases not matched to a gene: 5. For the CDR3, the DNA is TGTGCCTGCCATCGGACAGGGAACTATGGCTACACCTTC. This encodes CACHRTGNYGYTF.

With regard to this clonotype: Since a much larger clone is just one base distant, this may be a read error. The genes are TRBV6-2 or TRBV6-3 and TRBJ2-1, with TRBD2 identical over 7 bases. The germline CDR1 and CDR2 sequences are MNHEY and SVGEGT. The CDR3 sequence is 16 residues long. Unmatched junction bases numbered 13, after V lost 6 bases and J lost 5 bases. DNA for the CDR3: TGTGCCAGCAGCTCCGCTCTAGCGGCCCATCACAATGAGCAGTTCTTC. It is translated as CASSSALAAHHNEQFF.

The table lists this clonotype with a few counts. The CDR3 spells CASSLASGSYSNQPQHF. The CDR3 nucleotides are TGTGCCAGCAGCTTAGCGAGCGGGAGCTATAGCAATCAGCCCCAGCATTTT. The chain uses TRBV7-9 and TRBJ1-5; the D is unclear. Germline V gives CDR1 SEHNR, CDR2 FQNEAQ (reference sequence). The CDR3 loop spans 17 amino acids. Trimming removed 0 bases from V and 0 bases from J, with 12 bases in between.